One T cell receptor beta chain is described in this entry. As yet, its antigen is unknown. This entry belongs to a study of response to subunit inactivated influenza vaccine. Points from the study as a whole: After each seasonal influenza vaccination, few new T cells are recruited, the authors suggested.

The ends lost 5 bases at V and 5 bases at J; junction bases unmatched: 8. This CDR3 contains 14 residues. Germline CDR1 SGHTA, CDR2 FQGNSA. In TCRdb, the RT-PCR reads were re-called with MiXCR into one record per CDR3 protein. The sample has about 780,000 distinct CDR3 sequences; around 18% are singletons. The clonotype was recovered from a man aged 45 to 65 who received an inactivated influenza vaccine. Sequences were derived from PBMCs from blood, sampled less than 6 days after vaccination. This chain links TRBV7-2 with TRBJ1-1, with 7 bases fitting TRBD1. CDR3 coding DNA: TGTGCCAGCAGCCACCTGACAGGGCGGACTGAAGCTTTCTTT. Translating gives CASSHLTGRTEAFF.